These 30 T cell receptor beta chains were sequenced from one sample in a study of T cells after yellow fever vaccination. TCRdb used MiXCR to reprocess the 5' RACE reads, holding one entry per CDR3 protein. This sample has 500,000 to 650,000 distinct CDR3 sequences, with 13% found just once. This material consisted of PBMCs, taken on the day of the yellow fever booster vaccination. These receptors all come from a man aged 30-40 years who received the YFV17D yellow fever vaccine.

This clonotype was picked up a small number of times. V is TRBV11-2 and J is TRBJ2-3; 12 bases are shared with TRBD2. Losses at the gene ends were 5 bases for V and 1 base for J; bases not matched to a gene: 10. Germline-derived CDR1 and CDR2 are SGHAT and FQNNGV. This CDR3 has 18 residues. CDR3 sequence (DNA): TGTGCCAGCAGCCTGAAGACTAGCGGGAGAACGGGCACAGATACGCAGTATTTT. Its protein product is CASSLKTSGRTGTDTQYF.

The rearrangement links TRBV19 to TRBJ2-3, with 11 bases lining up with TRBD2. Looked up from germline, CDR1 is LNHDA and CDR2 is SQIVND (reference sequence). V lost 7 bases and J lost 4; bases outside the gene matches: 7. The CDR3 runs to 15 residues. DNA of the CDR3: TGTGCCAGTACCGCCACTAGCGGGAGATCAGATACGCAGTATTTT. Translation: CASTATSGRSDTQYF.

This chain joins TRBV5-1 and TRBJ2-1; D perhaps matches TRBD1 (6 bases). The V gene's germline CDR1 is SGHRS and CDR2 YFSETQ. The V and J ends lost 4 bases and 7 bases respectively, with 15 bases between them. The CDR3 covers 14 residues. In nucleotides, the CDR3 is TGCGCCAGCAGCACCCCCCACAGGGCAAATGAGCAGTTCTTC. Translation gives CASSTPHRANEQFF.

This clonotype was counted many times. Its ends do not fully match the called genes, so a read error is possible. CDR3 protein: CASSRDRQETQYF. The CDR3 nucleotides read TGCGCCAGCAGCAGGGACCGCCAAGAGACCCAGTACTTC. This sequence joins TRBV18 and TRBJ2-5, with D perhaps assigned TRBD1 or TRBD2 (5 bases each). CDR1 KGHSH and CDR2 LQKENI come from the germline V gene. The CDR3 spans 13 residues.

This clonotype was seen more than once but under ten times. This chain links TRBV7-2 with TRBJ2-7, with a tentative D call TRBD2 (6 bases). V dropped 2 bases and J dropped 7 bases, with 15 bases sitting between them. Germline CDR1 reads SGHTA; CDR2 reads FQGNSA. The CDR3 covers 14 residues. CDR3 region: CASSLLYGTSEQYF. As DNA, the CDR3 is TGTGCCAGCAGCTTACTCTATGGGACTTCGGAGCAGTACTTC.

This clonotype was seen many times. The chain links TRBV5-1 to TRBJ2-1, with 8 positions matching TRBD1. CDR3 length: 15 amino acids. V shed 4 bases and J 8 bases; nucleotides not matched to a gene: 11. Germline V gives CDR1 SGHRS, CDR2 YFSETQ. CDR3 sequence (DNA): TGCGCCAGCAGCCTCCCCGGGACAGGAGGCGATGAGCAGTTCTTC. This codes for CASSLPGTGGDEQFF.

This clonotype was counted between two and nine times. The rearrangement uses TRBV7-2 and TRBJ1-5, with D possibly matching TRBD1 (5 bases). The CDR3 consists of 13 residues. Per germline, CDR1 SGHTA and CDR2 FQGNSA. V lost 6 bases, J lost 9 bases, and 15 bases lay in between. DNA of the CDR3: TGTGCCAGCAGTGACGGGGGAGATGGGCCCCAGCATTTT. Protein product: CASSDGGDGPQHF.

In its sample, this clonotype was seen many times. The chain is built from TRBV29-1 and TRBJ2-7, with 10 bases that match TRBD2. This CDR3 contains 13 residues. V lost 7 bases, J lost 3 bases, and 6 bases stayed unmatched. Germline-derived CDR1 and CDR2 are SQVTM and ANQGSEA. CDR3 nucleotide sequence: TGCAGCGCCTCCGGGACTAGCGACTACGAGCAGTACTTC. Translated, it gives CSASGTSDYEQYF.

This clonotype was counted between two and nine times. This chain joins TRBV5-4 and TRBJ2-3, with a possible D match to TRBD2 (6 bases). Germline V gene lookup returns CDR1 SGHNT and CDR2 YYREEE (reference sequence). The CDR3 spans 14 residues. CDR3 sequence reads: CAAGLRRGTDTQYF. In nucleotides, the CDR3 is TGTGCTGCCGGCTTGCGGAGGGGCACAGATACGCAGTATTTT.

Only a few counts were recorded for this clonotype. This rearrangement joins TRBV5-8 to TRBJ2-1, with a possible D match to TRBD2 (6 bases). The CDR3 spans 15 residues. The V end lost 3 bases, the J end lost 4 bases, and 14 bases lay between the germline ends. Germline V CDR1 and CDR2: SGHTS, YDEGEE. CDR3 sequence reads: CASSSAPAGYNEQFF. In DNA form, the CDR3 reads TGTGCCAGCAGCTCCGCTCCAGCGGGTTACAATGAGCAGTTCTTC.

This clonotype showed up many times. This chain links TRBV12-3 or TRBV12-4 with TRBJ2-5, with 11 bases identical to TRBD1. Trimming took 5 bases from V and 3 from J; bases not matched to a gene: 5. The CDR3 has 15 amino acids. The CDR3 bases are TGTGCCAGCAGTCCACGGGACAGGGGGAAAGAGACCCAGTACTTC. This translates into CASSPRDRGKETQYF.

This clonotype showed up just a few times. The V gene is TRBV20-1, the J gene TRBJ2-1, with D perhaps being TRBD1 or TRBD2 (5 bases each). Trimming stripped 0 bases from V and 3 bases from J, with 12 bases between. Germline assignment: CDR1 DFQATT and CDR2 SNEGSKA (reference sequence). The CDR3 sequence is 15 residues long. The CDR3 bases are TGCAGTGCTAGAGATGGGACCTCGGTCTACAATGAGCAGTTCTTC. Its protein is CSARDGTSVYNEQFF.

This clonotype was counted only a few times. This chain links TRBV5-6 with TRBJ1-2; TRBD1 is a possible D gene (5 bases). Germline lookup yields CDR1 SGHDT and CDR2 YYEEEE. The CDR3 is made up of 16 amino acids. The V and J ends lost 4 bases and 2 bases respectively, with 18 bases between them. The CDR3: CASSQTGAAGNYGYTF. The CDR3 coding sequence is TGTGCCAGCAGCCAGACCGGGGCAGCCGGAAACTATGGCTACACCTTC.

This clonotype was seen repeatedly, ten times or more. The chain uses TRBV7-3 and TRBJ2-1; 8 bases line up with TRBD2. Trimming cost V 1 base and J 8 bases; bases outside gene matches: 7. CDR1 SGHTA and CDR2 FQGTGA come from the germline V gene. There are 15 residues in the CDR3. CDR3 coding DNA: TGTGCCAGCAGCTTAAGCCGTAGCGGGAATCATGAGCAGTTCTTC. This encodes CASSLSRSGNHEQFF.

Turning to this clonotype: The germline gene is not matched at one end of the junction; a read error may be the cause. The V and J genes are TRBV9 and TRBJ1-1; D unclear. This CDR3 comprises 15 residues. CDR1 is SGDLS and CDR2 is YYNGEE in the germline V gene. The CDR3 sequence is CASSAPPGRSTEALF. The DNA of the CDR3 is TGTGCCAGCAGTGCCCCTCCGGGCCGGAGCACTGAAGCTCTCTTT. The variable domain in full, completed from reference TRBV9 and TRBJ1-1, reads DSGVTQTPKHLITATGQRVTLRCSPRSGDLSVYWYQQSLDQGLQFLIQYYNGEERAKGNILERFSAQQFPDLHSELNLSSLELGDSALYFCASSAPPGRSTEALFGQGTRLTVV.

The table lists this clonotype with a few counts. The chain has TRBV11-2 and TRBJ2-1, with TRBD2 matching over 12 bases. Per the germline V gene, CDR1 is SGHAT and CDR2 is FQNNGV. The CDR3 spans 20 residues. The V segment lost 5 bases and the J segment 8 bases; nucleotides outside the gene matches: 22. The CDR3 coding sequence is TGTGCCAGCAGCCCGGGGCCCTACTCCCGGACTAGCGGGAAGCTGGATGAGCAGTTCTTC. It specifies CASSPGPYSRTSGKLDEQFF.

The chain employs TRBV23-1 and TRBJ2-7; D is unclear. TRBV23-1 is an open reading frame, and its role is uncertain. Trimming cost V 4 bases and J 4 bases, with 14 bases left between them. This CDR3 is 14 amino acids long. The CDR3 reads CASSPPGASYEQYF. CDR3 DNA: TGCGCCAGCAGTCCCCCAGGAGCGTCTTACGAGCAGTACTTC.

This sequence joins TRBV6-5 and TRBJ1-1; D unresolved. Germline CDR1 and CDR2: MNHEY and SVGAGI. This CDR3 region has 12 residues. The V gene lost 6 bases and the J gene lost 2 bases, with 7 bases spanning the gap. The CDR3 sequence: CASSDLNTEAFF. The CDR3 nucleotides read TGTGCCAGCAGCGACTTAAACACTGAAGCTTTCTTT.

The chain uses TRBV7-8 and TRBJ2-1, with D hard to call. Trimming took off 1 base at V and 9 bases at J, with 19 bases between the two ends. This CDR3 has 16 amino acids. The germline gives CDR1 SGHVS, CDR2 FQNEAQ. The CDR3 is CASSLERVPGLGEQFF. Written as DNA, the CDR3 is TGTGCCAGCAGCTTAGAAAGGGTGCCTGGTCTTGGTGAGCAGTTCTTC.

V and J are TRBV7-2 and TRBJ2-7, with D perhaps matching TRBD1 (6 bases). The ends were cut back, 4 bases at V and 4 bases at J, with 14 bases in the middle. From germline, CDR1 is SGHTA and CDR2 FQGNSA. This CDR3 spans 14 amino acids. The CDR3 nucleotides read TGTGCCAGCAGCTCCCAGACAGGACCGTACGAGCAGTACTTC. It encodes CASSSQTGPYEQYF.

The rearrangement joins TRBV13 to TRBJ1-5; D perhaps matches TRBD1 (5 bases). The CDR3 is 13 residues long. Germline V gene data show CDR1 as PRHDT and CDR2 as FYEKMQ (reference sequence). V was trimmed by 3 bases and J by 7 bases, leaving 10 bases between them. This CDR3 is CASSFAGHQPQHF. The DNA of the CDR3 is TGTGCCAGCAGCTTCGCAGGGCACCAGCCCCAGCATTTT.

This clonotype has more than one count but fewer than ten. The CDR3 spells CASSLRLSSYNEQFF. The CDR3 nucleotides are TGTGCCAGCAGCTTAAGGCTAAGCTCCTACAATGAGCAGTTCTTC. The chain employs TRBV5-6 and TRBJ2-1; D call uncertain. CDR3 size: 15 residues. Trimming removed 2 bases from V and 0 bases from J, with 9 bases in between. Germline assignment: CDR1 SGHDT and CDR2 YYEEEE. The complete variable domain, with remaining parts taken from reference TRBV5-6 and TRBJ2-1, reads DAGVTQSPTHLIKTRGQQVTLRCSPKSGHDTVSWYQQALGQGPQFIFQYYEEEERQRGNFPDRFSGHQFPNYSSELNVNALLLGDSALYLCASSLRLSSYNEQFFGPGTRLTVL.

The chain joins TRBV20-1 to TRBJ2-1; D is unresolved. The CDR3 totals 11 residues. Germline V gene lookup returns CDR1 DFQATT and CDR2 SNEGSKA (reference sequence). V was shortened by 8 bases and J by 2 bases, with 7 bases between the two germline ends. This chain's CDR3 is CSSSTYNEQFF. For the CDR3, the DNA is TGCAGTTCATCTACCTACAATGAGCAGTTCTTC.

This clonotype was observed a handful of times. This sequence joins TRBV3-1 and TRBJ2-1; 7 bases fit TRBD2. Germline CDR1 is LGHDT and CDR2 is YNNKEL (reference sequence). Trimming at V came to 3 bases and at J to 3 bases, leaving 8 bases not matched to a gene. The CDR3 spans 16 residues. CDR3 region: CASSHEGGSLYNEQFF. In nucleotides, the CDR3 is TGTGCCAGCAGCCATGAAGGCGGGAGCCTCTACAATGAGCAGTTCTTC.

The rearrangement uses TRBV12-3 or TRBV12-4 and TRBJ2-2; D ambiguous. The CDR3 loop spans 16 amino acids. V was pared by 1 base and J by 4 bases, with 13 bases between. The CDR3 here is CASSLGRVWSTGELFF. CDR3 nucleotides: TGTGCCAGCAGTTTAGGACGGGTCTGGAGCACCGGGGAGCTGTTTTTT.

The rearrangement links TRBV7-9 to TRBJ2-5; D ambiguous. The V end lost 11 bases, the J end lost 7 bases, and 17 bases lay between the germline ends. This CDR3 has 12 residues. The V gene's germline CDR1 is SEHNR and CDR2 FQNEAQ (reference sequence). CDR3 bases: TGTGCCCTATTAAGGCCGTCGGGGACCCAGTACTTC. Translated, it gives CALLRPSGTQYF.

In this sample, this clonotype turned up a few times. The genes are TRBV12-3 or TRBV12-4 and TRBJ2-7, with 11 nucleotides matching TRBD2. The CDR3 spans 14 residues. J lost 6 bases, V lost 6 bases, and 7 bases had no gene match. The CDR3 DNA is TGTGCCAGCAGAACCGGGACTAGCGGAACCGAGCAGTACTTC. Translating it yields CASRTGTSGTEQYF.

V gene TRBV4-3 combines with J gene TRBJ2-7, with TRBD1 identical over 7 bases. Germline loops: CDR1 LGHNA, CDR2 YSLEER. The CDR3 loop spans 16 amino acids. V dropped 2 bases and J dropped 5; count of bases not matched to a gene: 12. The CDR3 nucleotides are TGCGCCAGCAGCCAACGTTCCGGGACAGTTCGCGACGAGCAGTACTTC. It translates to CASSQRSGTVRDEQYF.

This clonotype has only a few counts. DNA of the CDR3: TGTGCCAGCAGCTTAGAAAGTCAACGAAACTATGGCTACACCTTC. Translation gives CASSLESQRNYGYTF. The rearrangement uses TRBV7-9 and TRBJ1-2; D uncertain. This CDR3 contains 15 residues. CDR1 is SEHNR and CDR2 is FQNEAQ in the germline V gene (reference sequence). Deletions cut 1 base from V and 2 bases from J, with 11 bases between.

The CDR3 is CSARDLYSTDTQYF. CDR3 bases: TGCAGTGCTAGAGATCTGTATAGCACAGATACGCAGTATTTT. The chain uses TRBV20-1 and TRBJ2-3; D is uncertain. Trimming cost V 0 bases and J 0 bases, with 7 bases left between them. The CDR3 is 14 residues long. The V gene's germline CDR1 is DFQATT and CDR2 SNEGSKA (reference sequence).